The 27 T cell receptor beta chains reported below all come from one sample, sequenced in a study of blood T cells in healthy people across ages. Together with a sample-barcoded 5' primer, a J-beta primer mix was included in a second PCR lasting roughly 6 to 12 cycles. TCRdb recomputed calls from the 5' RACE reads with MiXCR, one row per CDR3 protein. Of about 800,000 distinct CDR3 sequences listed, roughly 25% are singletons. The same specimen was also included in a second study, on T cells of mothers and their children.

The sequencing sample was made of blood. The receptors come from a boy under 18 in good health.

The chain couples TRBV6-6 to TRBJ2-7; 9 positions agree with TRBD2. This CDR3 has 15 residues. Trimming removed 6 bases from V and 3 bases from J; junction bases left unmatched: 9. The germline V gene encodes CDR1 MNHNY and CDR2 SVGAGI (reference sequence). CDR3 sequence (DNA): TGTGCCAGCAGGAGACTAGCGGCGGGTTTCTACGAGCAGTACTTC. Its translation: CASRRLAAGFYEQYF.

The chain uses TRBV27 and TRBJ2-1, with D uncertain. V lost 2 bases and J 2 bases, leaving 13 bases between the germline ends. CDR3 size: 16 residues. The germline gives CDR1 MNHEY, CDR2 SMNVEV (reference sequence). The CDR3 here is CASSLGVDSPYNEQFF. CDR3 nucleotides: TGTGCCAGCAGTTTAGGCGTGGATAGCCCCTACAATGAGCAGTTCTTC.

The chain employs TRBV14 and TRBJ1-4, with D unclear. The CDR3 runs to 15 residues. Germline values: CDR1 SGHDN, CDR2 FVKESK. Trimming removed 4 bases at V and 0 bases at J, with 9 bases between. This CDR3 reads CASSRTVSTNEKLFF. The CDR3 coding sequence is TGTGCCAGCAGCCGGACGGTGTCAACTAATGAAAAACTGTTTTTT.

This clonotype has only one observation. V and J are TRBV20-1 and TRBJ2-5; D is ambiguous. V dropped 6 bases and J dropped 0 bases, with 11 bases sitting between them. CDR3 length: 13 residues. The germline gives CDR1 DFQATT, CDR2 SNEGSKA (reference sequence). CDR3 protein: CSAKGTDQETQYF. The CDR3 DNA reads TGCAGTGCCAAGGGAACAGACCAAGAGACCCAGTACTTC.

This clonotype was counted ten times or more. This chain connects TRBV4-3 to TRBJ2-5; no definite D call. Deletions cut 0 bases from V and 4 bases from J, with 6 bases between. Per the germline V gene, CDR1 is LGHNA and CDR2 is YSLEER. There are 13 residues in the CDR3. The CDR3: CASSQDTGETQYF. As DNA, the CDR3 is TGCGCCAGCAGCCAAGATACCGGAGAGACCCAGTACTTC.

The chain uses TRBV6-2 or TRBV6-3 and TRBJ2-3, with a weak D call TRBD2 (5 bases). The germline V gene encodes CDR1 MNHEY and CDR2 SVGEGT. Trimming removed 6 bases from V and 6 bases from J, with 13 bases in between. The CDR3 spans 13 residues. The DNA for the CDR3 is TGTGCCAGCAGGCCAGCGGTGCTGGATACGCAGTATTTT. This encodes CASRPAVLDTQYF.

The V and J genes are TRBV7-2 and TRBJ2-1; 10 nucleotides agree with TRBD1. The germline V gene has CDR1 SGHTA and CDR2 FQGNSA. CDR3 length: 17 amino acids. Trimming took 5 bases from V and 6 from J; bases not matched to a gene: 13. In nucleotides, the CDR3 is TGTGCCAGCAGCCGCTACGCGGGGACAGGGGCTCGCAATGAGCAGTTCTTC. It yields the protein CASSRYAGTGARNEQFF.

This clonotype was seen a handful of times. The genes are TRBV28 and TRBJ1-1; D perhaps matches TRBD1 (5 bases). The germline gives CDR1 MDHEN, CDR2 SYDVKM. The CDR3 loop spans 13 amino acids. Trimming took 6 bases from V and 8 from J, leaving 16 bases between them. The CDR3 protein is CASRTPGPKEAFF. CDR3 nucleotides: TGTGCCAGCAGGACGCCGGGACCGAAAGAAGCTTTCTTT.

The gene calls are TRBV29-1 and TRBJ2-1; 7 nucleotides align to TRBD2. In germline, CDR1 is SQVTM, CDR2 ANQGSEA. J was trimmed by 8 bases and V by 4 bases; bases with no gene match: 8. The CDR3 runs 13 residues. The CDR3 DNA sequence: TGCAGCGTTGGCGGGAGAATGTTCGATGAGCAGTTCTTC. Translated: CSVGGRMFDEQFF.

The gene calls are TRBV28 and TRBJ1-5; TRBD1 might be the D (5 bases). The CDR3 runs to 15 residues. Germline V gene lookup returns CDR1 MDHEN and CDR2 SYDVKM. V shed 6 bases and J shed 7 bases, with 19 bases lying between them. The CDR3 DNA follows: TGTGCCAGCAGCCCAAGGGGCGCAGGCTACCAGCCCCAGCATTTT. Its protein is CASSPRGAGYQPQHF.

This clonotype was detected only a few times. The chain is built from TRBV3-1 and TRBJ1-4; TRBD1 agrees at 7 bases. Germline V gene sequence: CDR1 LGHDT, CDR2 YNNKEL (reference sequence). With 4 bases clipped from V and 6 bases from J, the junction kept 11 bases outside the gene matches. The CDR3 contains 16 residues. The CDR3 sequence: CASSRRDRVRDEKLFF. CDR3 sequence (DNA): TGTGCCAGCAGCCGCAGAGACAGGGTTAGGGATGAAAAACTGTTTTTT. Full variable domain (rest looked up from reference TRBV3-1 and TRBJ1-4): DTAVSQTPKYLVTQMGNDKSIKCEQNLGHDTMYWYKQDSKKFLKIMFSYNNKELIINETVPNRFSPKSPDKAHLNLHINSLELGDSAVYFCASSRRDRVRDEKLFFGSGTQLSVL.

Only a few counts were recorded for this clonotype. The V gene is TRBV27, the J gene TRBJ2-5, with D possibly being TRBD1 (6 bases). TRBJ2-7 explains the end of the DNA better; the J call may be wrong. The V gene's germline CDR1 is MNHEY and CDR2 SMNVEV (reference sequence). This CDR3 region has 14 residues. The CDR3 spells CASSLNRDIYEQYF. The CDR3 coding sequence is TGTGCCAGCAGTTTGAATAGGGACATTTACGAGCAGTACTTC.

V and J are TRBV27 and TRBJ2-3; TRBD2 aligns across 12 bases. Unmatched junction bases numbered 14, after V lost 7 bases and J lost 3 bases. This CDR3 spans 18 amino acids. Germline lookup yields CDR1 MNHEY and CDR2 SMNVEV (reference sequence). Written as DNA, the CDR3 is TGTGCCAGCACCTCTCTGAGACTAGCGGGAGTCTCTACAGATACGCAGTATTTT. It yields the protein CASTSLRLAGVSTDTQYF.

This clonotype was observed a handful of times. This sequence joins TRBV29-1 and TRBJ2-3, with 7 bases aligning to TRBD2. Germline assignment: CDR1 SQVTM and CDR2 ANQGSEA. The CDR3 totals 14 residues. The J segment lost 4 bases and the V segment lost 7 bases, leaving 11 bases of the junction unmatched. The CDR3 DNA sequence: TGCAGCGCCAAAGGGACGGGGAGGGCAGATACGCAGTATTTT. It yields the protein CSAKGTGRADTQYF.

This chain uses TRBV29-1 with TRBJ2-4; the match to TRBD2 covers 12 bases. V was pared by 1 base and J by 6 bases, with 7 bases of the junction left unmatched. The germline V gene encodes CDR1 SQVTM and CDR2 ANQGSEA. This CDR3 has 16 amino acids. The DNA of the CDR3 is TGCAGCGTTGAAGGACTAGCGGGAGAAGTGGGAAACATTCAGTACTTC. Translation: CSVEGLAGEVGNIQYF.

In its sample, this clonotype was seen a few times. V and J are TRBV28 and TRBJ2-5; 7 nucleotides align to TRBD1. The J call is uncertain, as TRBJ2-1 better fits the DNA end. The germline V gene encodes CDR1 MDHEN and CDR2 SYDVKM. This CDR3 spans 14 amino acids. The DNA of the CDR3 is TGTGCTATTAGAAAGACAGGGCGAGGCAATGAGCAGTTCTTC. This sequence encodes CAIRKTGRGNEQFF.

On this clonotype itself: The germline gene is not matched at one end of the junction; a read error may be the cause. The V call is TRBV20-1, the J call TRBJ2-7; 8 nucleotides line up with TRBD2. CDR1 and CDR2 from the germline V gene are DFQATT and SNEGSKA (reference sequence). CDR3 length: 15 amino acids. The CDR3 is CSARDVQREMDERYF. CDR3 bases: TGCAGTGCTAGAGATGTACAGCGGGAGATGGACGAGCGGTACTTC.

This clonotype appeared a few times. The CDR3 region is CVTTKNIQYF. The CDR3 DNA reads TGTGTGACAACCAAAAACATTCAGTACTTC. This rearrangement joins TRBV12-3 or TRBV12-4 to TRBJ2-4; D gene ambiguous. This CDR3 comprises 10 residues.

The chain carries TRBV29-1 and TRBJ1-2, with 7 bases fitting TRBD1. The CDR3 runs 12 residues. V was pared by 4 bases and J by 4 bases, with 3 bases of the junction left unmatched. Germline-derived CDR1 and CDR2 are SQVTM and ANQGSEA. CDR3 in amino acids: CSVGQGIYGYTF. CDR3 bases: TGCAGCGTTGGACAGGGAATCTATGGCTACACCTTC.

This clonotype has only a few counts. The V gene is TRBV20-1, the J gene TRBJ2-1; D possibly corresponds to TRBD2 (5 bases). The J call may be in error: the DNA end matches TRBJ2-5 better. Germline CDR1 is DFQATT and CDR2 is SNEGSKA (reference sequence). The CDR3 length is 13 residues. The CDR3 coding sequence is TGCAGTGCTATTGACGCCATCCGGGGAACCCAGTACTTC. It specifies CSAIDAIRGTQYF.

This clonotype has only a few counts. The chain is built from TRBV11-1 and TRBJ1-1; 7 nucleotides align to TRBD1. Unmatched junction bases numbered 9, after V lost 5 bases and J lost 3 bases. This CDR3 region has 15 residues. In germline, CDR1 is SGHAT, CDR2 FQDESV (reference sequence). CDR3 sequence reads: CASSPQTGKDTEAFF. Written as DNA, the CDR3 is TGTGCCAGCAGCCCGCAGACAGGGAAGGACACTGAAGCTTTCTTT.

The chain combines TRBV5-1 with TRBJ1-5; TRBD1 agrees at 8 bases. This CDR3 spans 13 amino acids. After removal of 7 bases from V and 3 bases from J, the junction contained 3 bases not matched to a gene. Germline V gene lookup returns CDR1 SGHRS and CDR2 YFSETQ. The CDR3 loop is CASGQGPNQPQHF. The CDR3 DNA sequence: TGCGCCAGCGGACAGGGCCCCAATCAGCCCCAGCATTTT.

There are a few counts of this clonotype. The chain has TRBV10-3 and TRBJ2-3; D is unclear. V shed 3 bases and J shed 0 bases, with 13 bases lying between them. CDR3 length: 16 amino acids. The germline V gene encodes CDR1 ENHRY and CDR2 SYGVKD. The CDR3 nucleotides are TGTGCCATCAGTGACCCCGGCCAGCCCAGCACAGATACGCAGTATTTT. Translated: CAISDPGQPSTDTQYF.

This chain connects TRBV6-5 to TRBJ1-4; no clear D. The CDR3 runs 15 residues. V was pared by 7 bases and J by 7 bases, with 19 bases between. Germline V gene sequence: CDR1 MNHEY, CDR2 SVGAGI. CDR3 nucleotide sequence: TGTGCCAGCACCCTCAAGGGCAGGAGCGGTGAAAAACTGTTTTTT. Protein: CASTLKGRSGEKLFF.

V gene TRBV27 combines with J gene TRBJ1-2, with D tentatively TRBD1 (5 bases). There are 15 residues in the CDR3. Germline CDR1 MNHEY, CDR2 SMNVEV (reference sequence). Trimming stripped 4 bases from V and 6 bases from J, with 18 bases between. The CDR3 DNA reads TGTGCCAGCAGTTCGGGGGAGGGTCCCTATAATGGCTACACCTTC. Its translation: CASSSGEGPYNGYTF.

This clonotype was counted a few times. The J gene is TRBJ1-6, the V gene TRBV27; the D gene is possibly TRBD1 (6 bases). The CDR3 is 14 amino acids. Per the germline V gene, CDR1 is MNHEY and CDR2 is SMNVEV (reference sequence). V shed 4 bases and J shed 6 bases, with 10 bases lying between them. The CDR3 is CASSSGQSNSPLHF. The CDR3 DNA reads TGTGCCAGCAGTTCAGGACAGAGTAATTCACCCCTCCACTTT.

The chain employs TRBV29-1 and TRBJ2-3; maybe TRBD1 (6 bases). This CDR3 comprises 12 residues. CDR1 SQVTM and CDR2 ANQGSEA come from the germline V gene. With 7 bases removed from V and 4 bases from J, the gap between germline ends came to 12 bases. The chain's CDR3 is CSAGEAADTQYF. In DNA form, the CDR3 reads TGCAGCGCAGGGGAAGCAGCAGATACGCAGTATTTT.